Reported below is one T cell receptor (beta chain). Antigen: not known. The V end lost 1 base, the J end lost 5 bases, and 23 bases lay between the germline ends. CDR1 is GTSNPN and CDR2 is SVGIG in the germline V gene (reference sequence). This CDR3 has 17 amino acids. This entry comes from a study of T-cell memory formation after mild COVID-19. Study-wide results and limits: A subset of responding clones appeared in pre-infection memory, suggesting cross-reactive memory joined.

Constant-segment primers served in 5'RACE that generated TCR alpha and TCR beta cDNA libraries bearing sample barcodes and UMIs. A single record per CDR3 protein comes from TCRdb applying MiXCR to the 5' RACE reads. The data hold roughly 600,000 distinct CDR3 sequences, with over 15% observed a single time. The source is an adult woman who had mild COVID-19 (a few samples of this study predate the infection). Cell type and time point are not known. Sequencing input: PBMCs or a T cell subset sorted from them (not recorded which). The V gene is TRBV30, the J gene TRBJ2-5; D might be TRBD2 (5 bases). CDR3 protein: CAWSDPMNGLQRETQYF. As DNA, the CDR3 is TGTGCCTGGAGTGACCCGATGAACGGACTCCAACGGGAGACCCAGTACTTC.